These 24 T cell receptor beta chains came from one sample sequenced in a study of cytomegalovirus exposure and HLA in healthy donors. PCR involved 60 Vbeta and 13 Jbeta primers. Measured with immunoSEQ multiplex PCR; TCRdb has only the in-frame clones, and not every one. The data contain about 270,000 clones, under 80% of them singletons. The specimen sequenced was PBMCs. These receptors originate from a female donor in good health and CMV-seronegative.

This chain uses TRBV16 with TRBJ2-7; TRBD1 might be the D (5 bases). V was clipped by 1 base and J by 4 bases, with 14 bases between them. CDR1 and CDR2 (germline): KGHSY, FQNENV. This CDR3 is built from 15 residues. CDR3: CASSQFFRQGYEQYF. CDR3 nucleotide sequence: TGTGCCAGCAGCCAATTCTTTCGGCAGGGATACGAGCAGTACTTC. Using reference TRBV16 and TRBJ2-7 for the parts outside the CDR3, the full variable domain is GEEVAQTPKHLVRGEGQKAKLYCAPIKGHSYVFWYQQVLKNEFKFLISFQNENVFDETGMPKERFSAKCLPNSPCSLEIQATKLEDSAVYFCASSQFFRQGYEQYFGPGTRLTVT.

For the CDR3, the DNA is TGCGCCAGCAGCCAAGAGGGCGCTAGCGGGAGCTCCTACGAGCAGTACTTC. This translates into CASSQEGASGSSYEQYF. The chain uses TRBV4-1 and TRBJ2-7, with 10 bases identical to TRBD2. The V gene's germline CDR1 is MGHRA and CDR2 YSYEKL. The CDR3 totals 17 residues. With V trimmed by 0 bases and J by 0 bases, 5 bases remained unmatched.

The chain employs TRBV7-6 and TRBJ1-5, with 9 nucleotides matching TRBD1. Germline V gene sequence: CDR1 SGHVS, CDR2 FNYEAQ. The CDR3 consists of 17 residues. Trimming at V came to 5 bases and at J to 3 bases, leaving 11 bases not matched to a gene. The CDR3 reads CASSLGQGRNNNQPQHF. For the CDR3, the DNA is TGTGCCAGCAGCCTAGGACAGGGGCGAAATAACAATCAGCCCCAGCATTTT.

The V and J genes are TRBV18 and TRBJ1-2; TRBD1 is a possible D gene (5 bases). CDR3 size: 13 residues. CDR1 and CDR2 from the germline V gene are KGHSH and LQKENI. V lost 3 bases and J lost 0, with 5 bases in between. CDR3 sequence: CASSPTANYGYTF. CDR3 coding DNA: TGTGCCAGCTCACCGACAGCTAACTATGGCTACACCTTC.

The rearrangement joins TRBV2 to TRBJ2-7, with a possible D match to TRBD1 (5 bases). The V and J ends lost 6 bases and 5 bases respectively, with 20 bases between them. The germline V gene encodes CDR1 SNHLY and CDR2 FYNNEI. The CDR3 has 15 residues. CDR3 loop: CASRAPGRILDEQYF. The CDR3 DNA sequence: TGTGCCAGCAGGGCTCCAGGGCGCATCTTGGACGAGCAGTACTTC.

The V call is TRBV27, the J call TRBJ2-3; possible D gene TRBD2, 7 bases. Deletions cut 1 base from V and 1 base from J, with 15 bases between. The CDR3 consists of 17 residues. Germline CDR1 and CDR2: MNHEY and SMNVEV (reference sequence). Written as DNA, the CDR3 is TGTGCCAGCAGTTTATGGCGGGGGCGAATGGGCACAGATACGCAGTATTTT. Protein sequence: CASSLWRGRMGTDTQYF.

This CDR3 is CAWTQGGVKAEAFF. The CDR3 DNA reads as TGTGCCTGGACCCAAGGGGGGGTCAAGGCTGAAGCTTTCTTT. The chain carries TRBV30 and TRBJ1-1, with a weak D call TRBD1 (6 bases). CDR1 and CDR2 from the germline V gene are GTSNPN and SVGIG (reference sequence). The CDR3 contains 14 residues. The V end lost 4 bases, the J end lost 6 bases, and 18 bases lay between the germline ends.

This clone has just a few counts. This chain links TRBV4-2 with TRBJ1-1; 9 nucleotides agree with TRBD1. The CDR3 contains 17 residues. Germline CDR1 reads LGHNA; CDR2 reads YNFKEQ. V lost 3 bases, J lost 2 bases, and 10 bases stayed unmatched. As DNA, the CDR3 is TGTGCCAGCAGCCAGGGATCTCAGGGACAGGGTAACACTGAAGCTTTCTTT. Translation: CASSQGSQGQGNTEAFF.

The chain couples TRBV7-9 to TRBJ2-1; a weak D match, TRBD2 (5 bases). The V end was cut by 2 bases, the J end by 8 bases, with 19 bases between. Germline CDR1 and CDR2: SEHNR and FQNEAQ (reference sequence). The CDR3 spans 16 residues. The chain's CDR3 is CASSLRGSVSLDEQFF. In DNA form, the CDR3 reads TGTGCCAGCAGCTTAAGAGGGAGTGTTAGCTTGGATGAGCAGTTCTTC.

This rearrangement joins TRBV7-2 to TRBJ1-2, with D possibly TRBD1 on 6 matching bases. The V end was cut by 1 base, the J end by 3 bases, with 15 bases between. Germline assignment: CDR1 SGHTA and CDR2 FQGNSA. This CDR3 has 16 amino acids. As DNA, the CDR3 is TGTGCCAGCAGCTTAGTCCCTGGACAGCTTTACTATGGCTACACCTTC. It specifies CASSLVPGQLYYGYTF.

The rearrangement uses TRBV7-7 and TRBJ2-2; 7 positions match TRBD1. Germline CDR1 reads SSHAT; CDR2 reads FNYEAQ (reference sequence). This CDR3 comprises 14 residues. J gave up 8 bases and V 1 base, and 4 bases lay outside the gene matches. In nucleotides, the CDR3 is TGTGCCAGCAGCTTAGACAGGGGATCAGGGGAGCTGTTTTTT. This encodes CASSLDRGSGELFF.

The CDR3 region has the DNA TGTGCCAGCAGTCCCGGACAGGGAAGTCAGCCCCAGCATTTT. Translating gives CASSPGQGSQPQHF. The V and J genes are TRBV2 and TRBJ1-5; 8 nucleotides match TRBD1. J was trimmed by 6 bases and V by 5 bases; bases with no gene match: 6. Germline values: CDR1 SNHLY, CDR2 FYNNEI. The CDR3 covers 14 residues. Full variable domain (rest looked up from reference TRBV2 and TRBJ1-5): EPEVTQTPSHQVTQMGQEVILRCVPISNHLYFYWYRQILGQKVEFLVSFYNNEISEKSEIFDDQFSVERPDGSNFTLKIRSTKLEDSAMYFCASSPGQGSQPQHFGDGTRLSIL.

The CDR3: CASSTPGTSGKGNTGELFF. The CDR3 bases are TGCGCCAGCAGTACCCCCGGGACTAGCGGGAAGGGGAACACCGGGGAGCTGTTTTTT. This sequence joins TRBV10-2 and TRBJ2-2; TRBD2 aligns across 13 bases. Germline lookup yields CDR1 WSHSY and CDR2 SAAADI. The CDR3 loop spans 19 amino acids. Trimming removed 5 bases from V and 1 base from J; junction bases left unmatched: 10.

This chain joins TRBV29-1 and TRBJ2-1; 7 bases are shared with TRBD1. CDR3 size: 12 residues. From germline, CDR1 is SQVTM and CDR2 ANQGSEA. Trimming at V came to 7 bases and at J to 3 bases, leaving 3 bases not matched to a gene. CDR3 nucleotide sequence: TGCAGCGCAGACAGGGACTACAATGAGCAGTTCTTC. It translates to CSADRDYNEQFF.

The chain combines TRBV5-6 with TRBJ2-1; TRBD2 aligns across 10 bases. CDR1 is SGHDT and CDR2 is YYEEEE in the germline V gene. The ends lost 3 bases at V and 8 bases at J; junction bases unmatched: 8. The CDR3 totals 15 residues. The CDR3 DNA follows: TGTGCCAGCAGCTCCGGGACTAGCGACATCCATGAGCAGTTCTTC. Translated, it gives CASSSGTSDIHEQFF. Full variable domain (rest looked up from reference TRBV5-6 and TRBJ2-1): DAGVTQSPTHLIKTRGQQVTLRCSPKSGHDTVSWYQQALGQGPQFIFQYYEEEERQRGNFPDRFSGHQFPNYSSELNVNALLLGDSALYLCASSSGTSDIHEQFFGPGTRLTVL.

This chain joins TRBV6-5 and TRBJ1-4, with 11 bases matching TRBD1. The CDR3 covers 16 residues. With V trimmed by 0 bases and J by 5 bases, 2 bases remained unmatched. CDR1 is MNHEY and CDR2 is SVGAGI in the germline V gene. As DNA, the CDR3 is TGTGCCAGCAGTTACTCCGGGACAGGGGGAAATGAAAAACTGTTTTTT. Its protein product is CASSYSGTGGNEKLFF.

The chain combines TRBV11-2 with TRBJ1-2; 7 bases map to TRBD1. V gave up 0 bases and J gave up 4 bases; unmatched junction bases: 5. Germline V gives CDR1 SGHAT, CDR2 FQNNGV. The CDR3 has 15 residues. CDR3 amino acids: CASSLEEGASYGYTF. The DNA for the CDR3 is TGTGCCAGCAGCTTAGAAGAGGGGGCAAGCTATGGCTACACCTTC.

This clone has more than one count but fewer than ten. The chain carries TRBV18 and TRBJ2-7, with 10 bases that match TRBD2. The CDR3 length is 14 residues. Trimming removed 3 bases from V and 3 bases from J; junction bases left unmatched: 2. Germline V gives CDR1 KGHSH, CDR2 LQKENI. The CDR3 spells CASSPRTSGYEQYF. The DNA of the CDR3 is TGTGCCAGCTCACCTAGGACTAGCGGCTACGAGCAGTACTTC.

The sample holds a few counts of this clone. The CDR3 reads CASSLLGRSGRNEQFF. The CDR3 DNA is TGTGCCAGCAGTTTACTAGGCCGTAGTGGTCGCAACGAGCAGTTCTTC. The chain is built from TRBV28 and TRBJ2-1, with D unresolved. This CDR3 comprises 16 residues. V was clipped by 2 bases and J by 10 bases, with 21 bases between them. Germline-derived CDR1 and CDR2 are MDHEN and SYDVKM.

This clone has only a few counts. This rearrangement joins TRBV2 to TRBJ2-6, with 7 bases matching TRBD2. Germline V CDR1 and CDR2: SNHLY, FYNNEI. CDR3 length: 15 amino acids. The V segment lost 3 bases and the J segment 4 bases; nucleotides outside the gene matches: 3. Here the CDR3 reads CASSDLAAGANVLTF. CDR3 sequence (DNA): TGTGCCAGCAGTGATCTAGCGGCGGGGGCCAACGTCCTGACTTTC.

The chain recombines TRBV19 with TRBJ1-3; D gene unclear. The CDR3 extends over 15 amino acids. The germline CDR1 and CDR2 sequences are LNHDA and SQIVND (reference sequence). The V gene lost 7 bases and the J gene lost 0 bases, with 13 bases spanning the gap. This CDR3 reads CASTAAGLSGNTIYF. The CDR3 nucleotides read TGTGCCAGTACAGCCGCGGGTCTCTCTGGAAACACCATATATTTT.

V and J are TRBV4-1 and TRBJ2-4; TRBD2 matches at 8 bases. J gave up 0 bases and V 5 bases, and 9 bases lay outside the gene matches. The V gene's germline CDR1 is MGHRA and CDR2 YSYEKL. This CDR3 comprises 17 residues. CDR3 loop: CASSIPSGRIAKNIQYF. Written as DNA, the CDR3 is TGCGCCAGCAGCATTCCTAGCGGGCGGATAGCCAAAAACATTCAGTACTTC.

CDR3 coding DNA: TGTGCCAGCAGCGCGGGGGTTTTTATAGCGGGAGTGGGTTACAATGAGCAGTTCTTC. Translated, it gives CASSAGVFIAGVGYNEQFF. The V and J genes are TRBV2 and TRBJ2-1; TRBD2 matches at 9 bases. The V and J ends lost 6 bases and 4 bases, in that order; junction bases with no gene match: 19. CDR1 is SNHLY and CDR2 is FYNNEI in the germline V gene. This CDR3 region has 19 residues.

This rearrangement joins TRBV28 to TRBJ2-7; 8 bases fit TRBD1. Per germline, CDR1 MDHEN and CDR2 SYDVKM. The CDR3 loop spans 14 amino acids. Unmatched junction bases numbered 6, after V lost 4 bases and J lost 4 bases. The CDR3 DNA sequence: TGTGCCAGCAGTTCGGGGGACAGGCTATACGAGCAGTACTTC. Translation gives CASSSGDRLYEQYF.